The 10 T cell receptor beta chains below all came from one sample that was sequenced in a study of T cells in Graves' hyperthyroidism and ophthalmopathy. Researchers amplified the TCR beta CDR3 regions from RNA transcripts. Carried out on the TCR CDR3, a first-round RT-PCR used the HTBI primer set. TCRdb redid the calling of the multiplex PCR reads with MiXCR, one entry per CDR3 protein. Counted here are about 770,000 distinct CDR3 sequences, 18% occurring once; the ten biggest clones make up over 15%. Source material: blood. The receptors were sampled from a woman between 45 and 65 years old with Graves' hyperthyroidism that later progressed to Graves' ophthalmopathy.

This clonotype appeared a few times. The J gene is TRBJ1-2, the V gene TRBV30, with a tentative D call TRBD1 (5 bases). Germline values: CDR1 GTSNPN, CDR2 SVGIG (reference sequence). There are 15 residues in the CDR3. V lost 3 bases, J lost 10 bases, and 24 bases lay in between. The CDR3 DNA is TGTGCCTGGAGCCAAGGGCGAACCGGGACGAGAGACTACACCTTC. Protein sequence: CAWSQGRTGTRDYTF.

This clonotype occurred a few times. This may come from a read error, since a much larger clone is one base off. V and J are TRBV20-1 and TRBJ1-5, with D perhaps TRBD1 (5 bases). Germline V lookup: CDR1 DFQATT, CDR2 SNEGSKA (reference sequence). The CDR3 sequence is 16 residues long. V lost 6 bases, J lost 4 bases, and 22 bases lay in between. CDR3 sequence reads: CSADGPSGAGNQPQHF. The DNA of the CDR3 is TGCAGTGCCGACGGCCCGAGCGGGGCAGGGAATCAGCCCCAGCATTTT.

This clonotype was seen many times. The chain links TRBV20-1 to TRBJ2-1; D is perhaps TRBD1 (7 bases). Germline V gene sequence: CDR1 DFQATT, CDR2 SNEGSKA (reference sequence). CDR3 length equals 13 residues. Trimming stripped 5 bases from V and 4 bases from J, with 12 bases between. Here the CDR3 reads CSARGTEYNEQFF. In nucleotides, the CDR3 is TGCAGTGCTCGCGGGACAGAATACAATGAGCAGTTCTTC.

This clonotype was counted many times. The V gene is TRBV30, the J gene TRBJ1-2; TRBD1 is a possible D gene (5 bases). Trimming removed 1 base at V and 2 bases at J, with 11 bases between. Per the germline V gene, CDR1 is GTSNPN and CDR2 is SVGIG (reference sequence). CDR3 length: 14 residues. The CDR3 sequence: CAWSGDSENYGYTF. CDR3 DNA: TGTGCCTGGAGTGGTGACAGTGAAAACTATGGCTACACCTTC. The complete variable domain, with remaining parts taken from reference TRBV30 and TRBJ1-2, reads SQTIHQWPATLVQPVGSPLSLECTVEGTSNPNLYWYRQAAGRGLQLLFYSVGIGQISSEVPQNLSASRPQDRQFILSSKKLLLSDSGFYLCAWSGDSENYGYTFGSGTRLTVV.

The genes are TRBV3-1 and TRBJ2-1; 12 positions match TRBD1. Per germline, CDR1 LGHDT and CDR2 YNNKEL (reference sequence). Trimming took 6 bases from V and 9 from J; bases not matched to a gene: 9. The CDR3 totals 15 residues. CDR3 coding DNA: TGTGCCAGCAGTTCCCCGGGACAGGGGGCAGGTGAGCAGTTCTTC. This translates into CASSSPGQGAGEQFF.

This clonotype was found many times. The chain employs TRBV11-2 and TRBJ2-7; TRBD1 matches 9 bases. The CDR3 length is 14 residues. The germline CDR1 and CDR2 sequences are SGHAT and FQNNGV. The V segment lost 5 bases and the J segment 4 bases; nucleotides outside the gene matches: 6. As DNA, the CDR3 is TGTGCCAGCAGCCGGGACAGGGATCTATACGAGCAGTACTTC. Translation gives CASSRDRDLYEQYF.

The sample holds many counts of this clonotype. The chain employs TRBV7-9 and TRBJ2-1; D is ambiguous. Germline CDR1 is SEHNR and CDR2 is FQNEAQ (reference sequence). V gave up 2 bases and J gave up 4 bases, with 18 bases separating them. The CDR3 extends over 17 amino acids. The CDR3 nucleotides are TGTGCCAGCAGCTTAACTGTTCAAAACAAACGATACAATGAGCAGTTCTTC. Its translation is CASSLTVQNKRYNEQFF.

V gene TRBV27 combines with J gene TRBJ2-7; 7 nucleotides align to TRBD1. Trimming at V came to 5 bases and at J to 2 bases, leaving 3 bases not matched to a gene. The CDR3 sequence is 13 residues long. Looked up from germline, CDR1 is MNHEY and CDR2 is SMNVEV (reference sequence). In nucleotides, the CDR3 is TGTGCCAGCAGTGCGACAGGGACCTACGAGCAGTACTTC. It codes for CASSATGTYEQYF.

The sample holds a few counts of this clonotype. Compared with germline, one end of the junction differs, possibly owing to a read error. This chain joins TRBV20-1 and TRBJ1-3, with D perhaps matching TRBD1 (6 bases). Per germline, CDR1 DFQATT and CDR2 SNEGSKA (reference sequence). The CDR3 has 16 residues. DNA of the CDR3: TGCAGTGCGCAACCATTGACGGGGGGCTCAGGAAACGCCATATATTTT. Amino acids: CSAQPLTGGSGNAIYF.

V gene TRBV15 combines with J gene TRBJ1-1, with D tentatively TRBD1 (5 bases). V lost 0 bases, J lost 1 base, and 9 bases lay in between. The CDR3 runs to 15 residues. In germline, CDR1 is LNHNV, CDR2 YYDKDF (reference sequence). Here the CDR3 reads CATSRDAGTNTEAFF. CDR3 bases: TGTGCCACCAGCAGAGATGCGGGGACGAACACTGAAGCTTTCTTT. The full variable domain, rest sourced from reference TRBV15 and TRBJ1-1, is DAMVIQNPRYQVTQFGKPVTLSCSQTLNHNVMYWYQQKSSQAPKLLFHYYDKDFNNEADTPDNFQSRRPNTSFCFLDIRSPGLGDTAMYLCATSRDAGTNTEAFFGQGTRLTVV.